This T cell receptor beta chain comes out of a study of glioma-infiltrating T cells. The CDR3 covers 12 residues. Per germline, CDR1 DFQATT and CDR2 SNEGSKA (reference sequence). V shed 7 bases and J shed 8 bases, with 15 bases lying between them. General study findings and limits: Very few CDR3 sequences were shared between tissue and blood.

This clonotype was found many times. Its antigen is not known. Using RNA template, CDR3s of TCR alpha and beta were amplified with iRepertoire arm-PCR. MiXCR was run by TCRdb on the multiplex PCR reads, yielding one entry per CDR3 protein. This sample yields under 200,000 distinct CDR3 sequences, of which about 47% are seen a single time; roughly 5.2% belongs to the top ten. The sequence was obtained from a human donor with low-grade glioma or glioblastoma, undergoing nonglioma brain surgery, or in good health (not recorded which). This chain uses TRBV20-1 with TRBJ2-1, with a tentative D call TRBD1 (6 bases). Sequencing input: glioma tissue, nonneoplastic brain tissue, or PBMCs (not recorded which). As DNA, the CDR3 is TGCAGTGAACAGAAGGGGGTCGATGAGCAGTTCTTC. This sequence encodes CSEQKGVDEQFF.